This T cell receptor beta chain comes out of a study of early T cells in non-severe SARS-CoV-2 infection. V was cut by 4 bases and J by 4 bases, with 15 bases left in between. Germline V lookup: CDR1 LGHDT, CDR2 YNNKEL (reference sequence). The length of the CDR3 is 15 residues. One entry per CDR3 protein results from TCRdb running MiXCR on the 5' RACE reads. Of about 64,000 distinct CDR3 sequences in the sample, roughly 21% were seen once. This clonotype showed up just a few times. This chain uses TRBV3-1 with TRBJ2-3; the D gene is possibly TRBD1 (6 bases). The input for sequencing was whole blood, taken at baseline. This clonotype was sampled from an adult who was a healthcare worker with PCR-confirmed SARS-CoV-2 infection or an uninfected control (not recorded which). As DNA, the CDR3 is TGTGCCAGCAGCCCGCAGGGGCTAAGGGCAGATACGCAGTATTTT. Amino acid sequence: CASSPQGLRADTQYF.